This record looks at one TCR beta chain sequence and its context. Antigen unknown. V lost 4 bases to trimming and J lost 3 bases; unmatched junction nucleotides: 5. CDR1 LNHDA and CDR2 SQIVND come from the germline V gene (reference sequence). CDR3 length: 14 amino acids. This entry belongs to a study of shared clonotypes between healthy human individuals. Study results and limitations: Against clonotypes common to all four donors, non-shared ones had lower generation probabilities.

Assay execution proceeded at the deep level. The data were produced by immunoSEQ multiplex PCR, yet TCRdb's version contains in-frame clones alone and is incomplete. The data contain 2.3 million or so clones, over 85% of them singletons. What was sequenced was naive CD4+ T cells from PBMCs. Indicated subset: CD45RA+ positively selected. This receptor was taken from a man aged 18 to 30 in good health. Some clones in this sample may be carry-over from other donors' samples. The J gene is TRBJ2-7, the V gene TRBV19; 8 nucleotides match TRBD2. The CDR3 here is CASSRGGRLYEQYF. DNA of the CDR3: TGTGCCAGTAGTAGGGGCGGGAGGCTCTACGAGCAGTACTTC. Complete variable domain (other parts from reference TRBV19 and TRBJ2-7): DGGITQSPKYLFRKEGQNVTLSCEQNLNHDAMYWYRQDPGQGLRLIYYSQIVNDFQKGDIAEGYSVSREKKESFPLTVTSAQKNPTAFYLCASSRGGRLYEQYFGPGTRLTVT.